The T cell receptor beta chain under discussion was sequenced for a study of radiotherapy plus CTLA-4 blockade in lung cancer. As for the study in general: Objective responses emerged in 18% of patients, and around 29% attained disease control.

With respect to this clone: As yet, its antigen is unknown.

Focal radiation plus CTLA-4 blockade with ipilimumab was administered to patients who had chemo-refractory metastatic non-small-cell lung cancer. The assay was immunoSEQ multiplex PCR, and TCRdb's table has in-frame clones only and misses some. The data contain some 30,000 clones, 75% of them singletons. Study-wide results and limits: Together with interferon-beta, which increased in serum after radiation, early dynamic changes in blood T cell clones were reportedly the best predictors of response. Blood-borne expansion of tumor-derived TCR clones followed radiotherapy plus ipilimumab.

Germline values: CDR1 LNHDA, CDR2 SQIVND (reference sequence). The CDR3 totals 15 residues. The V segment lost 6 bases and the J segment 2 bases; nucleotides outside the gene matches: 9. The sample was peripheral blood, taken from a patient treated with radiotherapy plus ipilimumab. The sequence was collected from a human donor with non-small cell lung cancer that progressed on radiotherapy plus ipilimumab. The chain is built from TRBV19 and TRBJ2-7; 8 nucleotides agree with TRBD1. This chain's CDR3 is CASRAEGQGTYEQYF. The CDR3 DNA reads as TGTGCCAGTAGAGCGGAAGGACAGGGCACCTACGAGCAGTACTTC.